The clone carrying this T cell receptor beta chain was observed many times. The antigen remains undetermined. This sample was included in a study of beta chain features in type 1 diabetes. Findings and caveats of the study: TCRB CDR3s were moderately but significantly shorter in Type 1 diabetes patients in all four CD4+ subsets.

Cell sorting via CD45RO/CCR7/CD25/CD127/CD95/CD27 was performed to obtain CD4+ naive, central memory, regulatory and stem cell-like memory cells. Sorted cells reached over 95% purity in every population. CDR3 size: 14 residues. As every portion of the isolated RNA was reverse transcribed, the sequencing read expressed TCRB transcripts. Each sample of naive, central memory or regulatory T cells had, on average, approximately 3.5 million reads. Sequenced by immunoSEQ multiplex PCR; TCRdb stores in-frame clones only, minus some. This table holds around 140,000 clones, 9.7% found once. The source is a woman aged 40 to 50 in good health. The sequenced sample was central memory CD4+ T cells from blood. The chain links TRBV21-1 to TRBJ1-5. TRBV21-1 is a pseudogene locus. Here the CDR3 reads CASRSRVREPPQHF. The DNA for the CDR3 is TGTGCCAGCAGGTCCCGGGTGCGCGAGCCGCCCCAGCATTTT.